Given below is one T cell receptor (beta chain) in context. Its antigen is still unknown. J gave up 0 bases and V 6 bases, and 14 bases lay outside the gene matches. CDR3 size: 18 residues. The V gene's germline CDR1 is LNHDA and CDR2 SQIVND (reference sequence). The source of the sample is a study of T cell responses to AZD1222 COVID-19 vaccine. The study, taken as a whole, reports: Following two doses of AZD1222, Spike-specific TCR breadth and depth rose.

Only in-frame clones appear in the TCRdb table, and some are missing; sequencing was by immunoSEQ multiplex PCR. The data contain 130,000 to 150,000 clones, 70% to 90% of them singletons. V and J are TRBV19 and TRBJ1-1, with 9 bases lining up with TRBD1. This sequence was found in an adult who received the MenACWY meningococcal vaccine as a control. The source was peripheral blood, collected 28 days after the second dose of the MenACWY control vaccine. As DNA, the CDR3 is TGTGCCAGTAGAATCTCGGGTCTACAGGGGGCGGTGAACACTGAAGCTTTCTTT. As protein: CASRISGLQGAVNTEAFF.